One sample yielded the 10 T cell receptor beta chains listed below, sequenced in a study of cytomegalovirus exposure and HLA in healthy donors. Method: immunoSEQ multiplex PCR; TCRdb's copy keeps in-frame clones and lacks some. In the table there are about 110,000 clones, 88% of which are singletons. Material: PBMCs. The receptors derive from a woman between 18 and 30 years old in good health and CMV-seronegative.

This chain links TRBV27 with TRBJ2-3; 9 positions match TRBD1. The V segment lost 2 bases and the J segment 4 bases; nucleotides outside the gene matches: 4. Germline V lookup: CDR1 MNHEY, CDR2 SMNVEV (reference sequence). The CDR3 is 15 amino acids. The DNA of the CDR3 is TGTGCCAGCAGTTTAATTACAGGGGGCTCAGATACGCAGTATTTT. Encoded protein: CASSLITGGSDTQYF.

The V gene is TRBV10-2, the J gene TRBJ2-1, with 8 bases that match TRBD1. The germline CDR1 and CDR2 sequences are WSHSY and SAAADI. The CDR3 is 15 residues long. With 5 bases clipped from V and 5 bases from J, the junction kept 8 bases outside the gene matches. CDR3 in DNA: TGCGCCAGCAGTTCAACCGGGACAGGAAACAATGAGCAGTTCTTC. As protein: CASSSTGTGNNEQFF.

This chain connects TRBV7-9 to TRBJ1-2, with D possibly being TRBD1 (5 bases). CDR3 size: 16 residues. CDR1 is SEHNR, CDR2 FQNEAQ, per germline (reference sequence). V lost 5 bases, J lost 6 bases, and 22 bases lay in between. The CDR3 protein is CASSLYGGEWEHGYTF. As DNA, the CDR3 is TGTGCCAGCAGCCTCTATGGGGGGGAGTGGGAACATGGCTACACCTTC.

CDR3 sequence (DNA): TGCAGTGCAAACCTACCTTACGAGCAGTACTTC. This codes for CSANLPYEQYF. The rearrangement links TRBV20-1 to TRBJ2-7; no clear D gene. Trimming shortened V by 6 bases and J by 4 bases, and 10 bases separated the two germline ends. Germline V gives CDR1 DFQATT, CDR2 SNEGSKA (reference sequence). This CDR3 contains 11 residues.

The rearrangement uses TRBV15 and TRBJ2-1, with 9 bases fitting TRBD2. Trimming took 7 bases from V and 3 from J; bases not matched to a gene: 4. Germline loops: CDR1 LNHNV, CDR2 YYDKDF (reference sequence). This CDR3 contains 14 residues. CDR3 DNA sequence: TGTGCCACCACTAGCGGGGCTGACTACAATGAGCAGTTCTTC. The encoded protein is CATTSGADYNEQFF.

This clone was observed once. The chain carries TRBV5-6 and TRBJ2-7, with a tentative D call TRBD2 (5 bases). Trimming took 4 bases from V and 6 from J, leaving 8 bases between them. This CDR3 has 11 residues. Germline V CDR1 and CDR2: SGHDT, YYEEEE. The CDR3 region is CASSGLGEQYF. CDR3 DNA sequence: TGTGCCAGCAGCGGACTTGGCGAGCAGTACTTC.

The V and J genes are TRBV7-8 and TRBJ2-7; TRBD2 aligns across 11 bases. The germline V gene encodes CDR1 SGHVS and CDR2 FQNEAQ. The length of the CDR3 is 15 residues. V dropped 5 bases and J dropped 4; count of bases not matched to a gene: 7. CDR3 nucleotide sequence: TGTGCCAGCAGCCTAGGACTAGCGGGTCTGTACGAGCAGTACTTC. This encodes CASSLGLAGLYEQYF.

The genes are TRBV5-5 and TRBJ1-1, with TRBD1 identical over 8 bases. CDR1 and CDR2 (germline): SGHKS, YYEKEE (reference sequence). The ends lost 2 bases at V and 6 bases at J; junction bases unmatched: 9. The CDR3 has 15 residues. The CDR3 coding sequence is TGTGCCAGCAGCTTCCAACTACAGGGGGGCGCTGAAGCTTTCTTT. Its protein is CASSFQLQGGAEAFF.

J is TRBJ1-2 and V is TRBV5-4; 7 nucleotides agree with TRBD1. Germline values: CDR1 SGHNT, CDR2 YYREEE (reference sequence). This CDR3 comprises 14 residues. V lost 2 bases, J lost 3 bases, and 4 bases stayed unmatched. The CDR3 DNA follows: TGTGCCAGCAGCTTCGGGGGACAGTACTATGGCTACACCTTC. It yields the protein CASSFGGQYYGYTF. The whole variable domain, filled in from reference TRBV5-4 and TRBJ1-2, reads ETGVTQSPTHLIKTRGQQVTLRCSSQSGHNTVSWYQQALGQGPQFIFQYYREEENGRGNFPPRFSGLQFPNYSSELNVNALELDDSALYLCASSFGGQYYGYTFGSGTRLTVV.

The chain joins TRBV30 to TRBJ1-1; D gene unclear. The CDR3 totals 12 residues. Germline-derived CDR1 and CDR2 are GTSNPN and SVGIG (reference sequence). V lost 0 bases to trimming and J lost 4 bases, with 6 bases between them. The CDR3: CAWSVYSTEAFF. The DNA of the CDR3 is TGTGCCTGGAGTGTTTACAGCACTGAAGCTTTCTTT.